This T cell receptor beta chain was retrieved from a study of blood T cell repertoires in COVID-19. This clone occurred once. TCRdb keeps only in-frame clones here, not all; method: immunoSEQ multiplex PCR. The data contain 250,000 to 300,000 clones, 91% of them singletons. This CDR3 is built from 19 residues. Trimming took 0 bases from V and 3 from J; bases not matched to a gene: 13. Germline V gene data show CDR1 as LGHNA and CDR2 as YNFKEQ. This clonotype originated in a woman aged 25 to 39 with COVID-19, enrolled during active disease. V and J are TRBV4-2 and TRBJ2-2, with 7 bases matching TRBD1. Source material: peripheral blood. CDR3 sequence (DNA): TGTGCCAGCAGCCAAGAGGGACAGATTACACTGTCGTACACCGGGGAGCTGTTTTTT. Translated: CASSQEGQITLSYTGELFF.